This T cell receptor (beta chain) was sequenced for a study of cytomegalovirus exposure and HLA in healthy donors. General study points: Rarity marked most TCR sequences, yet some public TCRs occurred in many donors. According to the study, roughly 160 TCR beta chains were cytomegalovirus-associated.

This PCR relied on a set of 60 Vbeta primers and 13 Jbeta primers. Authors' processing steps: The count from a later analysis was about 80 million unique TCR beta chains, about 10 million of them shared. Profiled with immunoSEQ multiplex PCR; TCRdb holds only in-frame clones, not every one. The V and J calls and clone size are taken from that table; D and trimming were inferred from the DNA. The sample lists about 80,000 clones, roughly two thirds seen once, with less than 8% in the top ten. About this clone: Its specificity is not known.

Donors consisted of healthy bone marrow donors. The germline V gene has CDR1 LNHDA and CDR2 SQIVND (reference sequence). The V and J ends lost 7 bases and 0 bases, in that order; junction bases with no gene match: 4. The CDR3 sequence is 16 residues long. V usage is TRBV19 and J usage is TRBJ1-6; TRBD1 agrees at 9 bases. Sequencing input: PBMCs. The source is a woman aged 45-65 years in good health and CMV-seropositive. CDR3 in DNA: TGTGCCAGTACATCACAGGGGGCCTCCTATAATTCACCCCTCCACTTT. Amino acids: CASTSQGASYNSPLHF. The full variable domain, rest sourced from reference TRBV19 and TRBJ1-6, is DGGITQSPKYLFRKEGQNVTLSCEQNLNHDAMYWYRQDPGQGLRLIYYSQIVNDFQKGDIAEGYSVSREKKESFPLTVTSAQKNPTAFYLCASTSQGASYNSPLHFGNGTRLTVT.